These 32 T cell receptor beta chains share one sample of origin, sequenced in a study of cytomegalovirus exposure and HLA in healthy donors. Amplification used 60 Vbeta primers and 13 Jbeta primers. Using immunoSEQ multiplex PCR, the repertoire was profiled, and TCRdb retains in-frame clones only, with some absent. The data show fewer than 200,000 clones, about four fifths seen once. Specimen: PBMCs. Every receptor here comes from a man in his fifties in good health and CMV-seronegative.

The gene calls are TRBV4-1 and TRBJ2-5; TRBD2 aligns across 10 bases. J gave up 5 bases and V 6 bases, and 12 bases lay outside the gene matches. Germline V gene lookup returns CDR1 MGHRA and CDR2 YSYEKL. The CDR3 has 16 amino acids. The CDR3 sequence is CASRKPGTSGTETQYF. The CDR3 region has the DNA TGCGCCAGCAGAAAGCCTGGAACTAGCGGGACGGAGACCCAGTACTTC.

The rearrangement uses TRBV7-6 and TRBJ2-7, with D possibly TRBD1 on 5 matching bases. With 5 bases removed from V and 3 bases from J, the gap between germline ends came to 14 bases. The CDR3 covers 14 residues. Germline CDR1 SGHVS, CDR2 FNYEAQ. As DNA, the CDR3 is TGTGCCAGCAGCCGGACACTCCGCGGCTACGAGCAGTACTTC. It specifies CASSRTLRGYEQYF. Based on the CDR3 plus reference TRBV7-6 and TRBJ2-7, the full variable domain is GAGVSQSPRYKVTKRGQDVALRCDPISGHVSLYWYRQALGQGPEFLTYFNYEAQQDKSGLPNDRFSAERPEGSISTLTIQRTEQRDSAMYRCASSRTLRGYEQYFGPGTRLTVT.

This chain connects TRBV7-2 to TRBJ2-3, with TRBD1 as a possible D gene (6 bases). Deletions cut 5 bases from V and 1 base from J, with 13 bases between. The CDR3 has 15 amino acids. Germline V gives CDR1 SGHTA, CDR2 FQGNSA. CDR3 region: CASSPRQAGTDTQYF. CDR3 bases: TGTGCCAGCAGCCCGCGACAGGCTGGCACAGATACGCAGTATTTT.

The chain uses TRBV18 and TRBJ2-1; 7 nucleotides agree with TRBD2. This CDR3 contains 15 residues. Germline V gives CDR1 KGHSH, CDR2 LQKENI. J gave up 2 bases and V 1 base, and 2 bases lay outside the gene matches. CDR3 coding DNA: TGTGCCAGCTCACCACTGGGGGGGACCTACAATGAGCAGTTCTTC. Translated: CASSPLGGTYNEQFF.

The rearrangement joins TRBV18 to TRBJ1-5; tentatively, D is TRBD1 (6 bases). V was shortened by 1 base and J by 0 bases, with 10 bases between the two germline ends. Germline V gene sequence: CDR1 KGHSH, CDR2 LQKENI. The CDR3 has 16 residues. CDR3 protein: CASSPRGLDSNQPQHF. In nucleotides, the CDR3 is TGTGCCAGCTCACCACGGGGGCTAGATAGCAATCAGCCCCAGCATTTT.

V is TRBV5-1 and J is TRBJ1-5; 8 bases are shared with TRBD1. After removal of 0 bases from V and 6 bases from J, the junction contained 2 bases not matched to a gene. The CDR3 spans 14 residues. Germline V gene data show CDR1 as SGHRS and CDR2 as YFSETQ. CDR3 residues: CASSLAGGGQPQHF. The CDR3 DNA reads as TGCGCCAGCAGCTTGGCAGGGGGCGGTCAGCCCCAGCATTTT.

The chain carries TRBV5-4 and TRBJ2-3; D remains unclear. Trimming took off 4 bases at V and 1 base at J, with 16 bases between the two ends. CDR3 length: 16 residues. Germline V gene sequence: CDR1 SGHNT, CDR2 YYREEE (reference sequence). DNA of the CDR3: TGTGCCAGCAGCCCGTTGGCCCTTTCTCGCACAGATACGCAGTATTTT. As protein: CASSPLALSRTDTQYF.

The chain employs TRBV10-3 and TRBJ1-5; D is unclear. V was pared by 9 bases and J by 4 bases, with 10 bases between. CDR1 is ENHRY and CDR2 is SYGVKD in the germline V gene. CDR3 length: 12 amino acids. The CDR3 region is CAIRTGNQPQHF. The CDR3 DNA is TGTGCCATTCGGACGGGGAATCAGCCCCAGCATTTT.

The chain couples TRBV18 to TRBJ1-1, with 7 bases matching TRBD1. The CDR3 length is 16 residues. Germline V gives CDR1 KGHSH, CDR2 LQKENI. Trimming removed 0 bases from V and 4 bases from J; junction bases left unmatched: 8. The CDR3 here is CASSPPSGTVGTEAFF. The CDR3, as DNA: TGTGCCAGCTCACCACCGAGTGGGACAGTGGGCACTGAAGCTTTCTTT.

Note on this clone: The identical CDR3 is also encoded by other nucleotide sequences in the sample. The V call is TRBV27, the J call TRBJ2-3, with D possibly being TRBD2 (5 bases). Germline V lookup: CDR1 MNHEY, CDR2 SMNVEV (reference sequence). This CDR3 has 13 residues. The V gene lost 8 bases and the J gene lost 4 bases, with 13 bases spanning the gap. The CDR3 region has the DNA TGTGCCAGCTCAAGCAGGCGGGCAGATACGCAGTATTTT. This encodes CASSSRRADTQYF.

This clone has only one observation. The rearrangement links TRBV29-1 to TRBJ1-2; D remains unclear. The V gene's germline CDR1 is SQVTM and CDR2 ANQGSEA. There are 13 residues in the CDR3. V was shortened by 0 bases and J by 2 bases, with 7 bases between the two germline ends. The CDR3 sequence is CSVEDRENYGYTF. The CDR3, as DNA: TGCAGCGTTGAAGATCGGGAGAACTATGGCTACACCTTC.

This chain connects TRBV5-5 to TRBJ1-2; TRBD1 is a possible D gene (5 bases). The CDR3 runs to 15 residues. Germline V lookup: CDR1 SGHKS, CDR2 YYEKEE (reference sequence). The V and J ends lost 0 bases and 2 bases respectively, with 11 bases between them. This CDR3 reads CASSLVERGNYGYTF. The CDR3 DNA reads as TGTGCCAGCAGCTTGGTGGAGCGGGGGAACTATGGCTACACCTTC.

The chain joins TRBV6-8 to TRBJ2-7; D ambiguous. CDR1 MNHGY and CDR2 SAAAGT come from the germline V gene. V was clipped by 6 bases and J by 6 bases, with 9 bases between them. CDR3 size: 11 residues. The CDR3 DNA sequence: TGTGCCAGCAGACCAGTCGCCGAGCAGTACTTC. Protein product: CASRPVAEQYF.

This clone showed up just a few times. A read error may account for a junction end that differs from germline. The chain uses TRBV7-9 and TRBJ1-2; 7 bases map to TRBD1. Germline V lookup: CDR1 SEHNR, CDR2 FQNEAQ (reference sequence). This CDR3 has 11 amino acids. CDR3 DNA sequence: TGTGCCAGCAGCCTTGGGACAGACGCACACTTC. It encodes CASSLGTDAHF.

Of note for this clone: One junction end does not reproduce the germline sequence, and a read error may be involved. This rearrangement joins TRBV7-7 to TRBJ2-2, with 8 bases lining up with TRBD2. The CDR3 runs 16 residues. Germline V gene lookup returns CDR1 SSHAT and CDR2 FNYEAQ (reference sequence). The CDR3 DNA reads TGTGCTAGCAGCTTAAGTGCGGGAGGGAACACCGGGGAGCTGTTTTTT. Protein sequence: CASSLSAGGNTGELFF.

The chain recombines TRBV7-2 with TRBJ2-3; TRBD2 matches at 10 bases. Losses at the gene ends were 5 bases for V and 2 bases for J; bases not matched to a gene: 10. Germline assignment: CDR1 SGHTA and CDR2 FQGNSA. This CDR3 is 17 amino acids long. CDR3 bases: TGTGCCAGCAGCCGATCACTAGCGGGGAGGCACACAGATACGCAGTATTTT. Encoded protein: CASSRSLAGRHTDTQYF.

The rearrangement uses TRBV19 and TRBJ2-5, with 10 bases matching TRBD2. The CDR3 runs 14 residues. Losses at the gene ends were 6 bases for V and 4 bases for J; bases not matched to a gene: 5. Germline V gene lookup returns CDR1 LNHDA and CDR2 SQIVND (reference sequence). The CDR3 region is CASRKAGGRETQYF. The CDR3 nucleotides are TGTGCCAGTAGAAAAGCGGGAGGGCGAGAGACCCAGTACTTC.

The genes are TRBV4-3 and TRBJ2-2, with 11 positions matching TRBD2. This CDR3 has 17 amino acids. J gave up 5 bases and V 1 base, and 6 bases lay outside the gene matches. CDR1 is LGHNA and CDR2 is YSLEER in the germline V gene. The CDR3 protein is CASSQASSGRGTGELFF. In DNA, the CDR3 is TGCGCCAGCAGCCAAGCGAGTAGCGGGAGGGGTACCGGGGAGCTGTTTTTT.

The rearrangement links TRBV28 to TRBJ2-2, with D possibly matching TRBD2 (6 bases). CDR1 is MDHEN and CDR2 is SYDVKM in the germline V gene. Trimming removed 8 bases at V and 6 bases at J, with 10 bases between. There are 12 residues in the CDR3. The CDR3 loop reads CASEGTSGELFF. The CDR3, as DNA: TGTGCCAGCGAGGGGACTTCCGGGGAGCTGTTTTTT.

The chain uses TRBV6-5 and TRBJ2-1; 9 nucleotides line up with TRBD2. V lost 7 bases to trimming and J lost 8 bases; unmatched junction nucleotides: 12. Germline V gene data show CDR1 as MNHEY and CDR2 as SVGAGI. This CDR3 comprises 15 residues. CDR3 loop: CASTPEGTSTYEQFF. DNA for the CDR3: TGTGCCAGCACCCCCGAGGGGACTAGCACCTATGAGCAGTTCTTC.

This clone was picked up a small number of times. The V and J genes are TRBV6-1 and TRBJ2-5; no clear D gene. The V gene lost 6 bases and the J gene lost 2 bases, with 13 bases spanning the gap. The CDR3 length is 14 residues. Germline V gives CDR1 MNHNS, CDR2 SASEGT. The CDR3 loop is CASRARLTQETQYF. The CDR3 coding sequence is TGTGCCAGCAGGGCCAGGTTAACGCAAGAGACCCAGTACTTC.

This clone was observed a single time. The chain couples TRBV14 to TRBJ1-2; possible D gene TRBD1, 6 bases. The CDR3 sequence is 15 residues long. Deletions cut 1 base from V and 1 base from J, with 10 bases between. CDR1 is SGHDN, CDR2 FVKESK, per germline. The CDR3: CASSQGGQFNYGYTF. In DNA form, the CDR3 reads TGTGCCAGCAGCCAAGGAGGACAGTTTAACTATGGCTACACCTTC.

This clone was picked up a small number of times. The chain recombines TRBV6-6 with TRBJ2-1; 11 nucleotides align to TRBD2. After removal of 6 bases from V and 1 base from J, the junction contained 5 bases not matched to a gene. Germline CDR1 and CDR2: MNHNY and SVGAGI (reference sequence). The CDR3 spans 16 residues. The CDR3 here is CASRPGTSGSYNEQFF. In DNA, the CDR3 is TGTGCCAGCAGACCCGGGACTAGCGGTTCCTACAATGAGCAGTTCTTC.

The CDR3 coding sequence is TGTGCCAGCAGCTTAGTCTCGGTAGCCTACGAGCAGTACTTC. Translating gives CASSLVSVAYEQYF. The chain has TRBV7-9 and TRBJ2-7; D is unclear. Germline CDR1 reads SEHNR; CDR2 reads FQNEAQ (reference sequence). With 1 base removed from V and 2 bases from J, the gap between germline ends came to 9 bases. The CDR3 length is 14 residues.

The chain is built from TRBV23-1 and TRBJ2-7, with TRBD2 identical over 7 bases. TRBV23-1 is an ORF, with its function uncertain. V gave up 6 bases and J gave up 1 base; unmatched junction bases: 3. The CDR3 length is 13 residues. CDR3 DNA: TGCGCCAGCAGAGGGGAGGGGTCCTACGAGCAGTACTTC. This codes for CASRGEGSYEQYF.

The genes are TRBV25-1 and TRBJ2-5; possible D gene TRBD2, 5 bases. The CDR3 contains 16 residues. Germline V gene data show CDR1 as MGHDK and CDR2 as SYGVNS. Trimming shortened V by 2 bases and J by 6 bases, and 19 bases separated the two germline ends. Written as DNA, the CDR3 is TGTGCCAGCAGTGAAATAGGCCAGATCGGGGTACAGACCCAGTACTTC. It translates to CASSEIGQIGVQTQYF.

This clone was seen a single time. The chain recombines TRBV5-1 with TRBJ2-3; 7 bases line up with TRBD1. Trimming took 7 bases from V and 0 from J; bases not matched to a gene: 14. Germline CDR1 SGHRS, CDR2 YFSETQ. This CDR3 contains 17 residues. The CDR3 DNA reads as TGCGCCAGCGATAGGACAGGATCATCCCTCAGCACAGATACGCAGTATTTT. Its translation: CASDRTGSSLSTDTQYF.

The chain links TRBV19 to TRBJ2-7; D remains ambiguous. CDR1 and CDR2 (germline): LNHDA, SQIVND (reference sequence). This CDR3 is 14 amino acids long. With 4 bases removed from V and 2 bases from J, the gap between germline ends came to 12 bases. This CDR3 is CASSNGQMPYEQYF. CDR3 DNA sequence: TGTGCCAGTAGTAATGGTCAGATGCCCTACGAGCAGTACTTC.

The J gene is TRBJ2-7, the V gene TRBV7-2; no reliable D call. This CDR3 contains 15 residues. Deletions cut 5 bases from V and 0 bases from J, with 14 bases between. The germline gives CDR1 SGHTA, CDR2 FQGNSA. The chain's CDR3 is CASSPVPLSSYEQYF. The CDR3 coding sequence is TGTGCCAGCAGCCCCGTCCCCCTTAGCTCCTACGAGCAGTACTTC.

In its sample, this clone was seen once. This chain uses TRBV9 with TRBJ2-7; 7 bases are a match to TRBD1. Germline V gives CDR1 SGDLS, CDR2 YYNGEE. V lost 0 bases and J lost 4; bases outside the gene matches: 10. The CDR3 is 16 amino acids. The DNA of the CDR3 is TGTGCCAGCAGCGTAGGGGTCACAGGGGAAGCTTACGAGCAGTACTTC. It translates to CASSVGVTGEAYEQYF.

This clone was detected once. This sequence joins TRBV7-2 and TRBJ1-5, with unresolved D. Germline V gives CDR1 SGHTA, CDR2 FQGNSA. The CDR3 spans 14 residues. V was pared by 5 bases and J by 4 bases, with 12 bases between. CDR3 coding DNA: TGTGCCAGCAGCCGCATTGCGGTTAATCAGCCCCAGCATTTT. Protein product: CASSRIAVNQPQHF.

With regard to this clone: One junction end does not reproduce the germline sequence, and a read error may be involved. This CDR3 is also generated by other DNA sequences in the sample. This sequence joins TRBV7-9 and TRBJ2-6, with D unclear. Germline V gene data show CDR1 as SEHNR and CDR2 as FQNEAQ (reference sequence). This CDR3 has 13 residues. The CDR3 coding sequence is TGCGCCAGCAGCCGCTCTGGGGCCAACGTCCTGACTTTC. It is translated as CASSRSGANVLTF.